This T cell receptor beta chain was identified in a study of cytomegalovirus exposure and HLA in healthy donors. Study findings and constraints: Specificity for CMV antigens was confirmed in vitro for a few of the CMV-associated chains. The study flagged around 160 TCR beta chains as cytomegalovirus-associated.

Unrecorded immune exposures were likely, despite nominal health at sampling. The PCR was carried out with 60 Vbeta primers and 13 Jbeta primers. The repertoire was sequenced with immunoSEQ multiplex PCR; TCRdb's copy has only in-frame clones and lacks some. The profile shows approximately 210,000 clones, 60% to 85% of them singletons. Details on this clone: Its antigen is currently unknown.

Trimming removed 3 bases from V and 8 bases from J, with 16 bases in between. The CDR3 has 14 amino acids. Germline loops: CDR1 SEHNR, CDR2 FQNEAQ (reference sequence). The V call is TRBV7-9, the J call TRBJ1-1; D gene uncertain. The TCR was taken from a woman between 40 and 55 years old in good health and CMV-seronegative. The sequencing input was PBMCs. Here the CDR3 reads CASSFSGTLIEAFF. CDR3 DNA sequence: TGTGCCAGCAGCTTTTCGGGAACACTGATAGAAGCTTTCTTT.